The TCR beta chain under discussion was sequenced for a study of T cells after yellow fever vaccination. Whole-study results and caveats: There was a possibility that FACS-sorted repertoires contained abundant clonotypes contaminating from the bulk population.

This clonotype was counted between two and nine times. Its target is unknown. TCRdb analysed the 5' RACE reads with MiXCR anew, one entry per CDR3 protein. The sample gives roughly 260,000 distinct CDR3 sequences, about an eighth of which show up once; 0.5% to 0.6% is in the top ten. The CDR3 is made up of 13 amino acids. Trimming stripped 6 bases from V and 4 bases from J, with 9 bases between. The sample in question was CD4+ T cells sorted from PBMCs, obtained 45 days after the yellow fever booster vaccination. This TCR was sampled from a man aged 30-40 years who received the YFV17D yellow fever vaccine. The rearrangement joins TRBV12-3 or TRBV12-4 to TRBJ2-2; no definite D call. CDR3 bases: TGTGCCAGCAGACCCACAGCCACCGGGGAGCTGTTTTTT. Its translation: CASRPTATGELFF.